These 6 T cell receptor beta chains were sequenced from one sample in a study of monozygotic twins with inflammatory bowel disease. TCRdb re-called the 5' RACE reads; every CDR3 protein appears as one record, without DNA. The sample data list about 99,000 distinct CDR3 sequences. Sequenced input: blood. The receptors come from a human donor with ulcerative colitis or Crohn's disease, or a healthy co-twin of an affected twin (not recorded which).

The chain recombines TRBV25-1 with TRBJ1-6. The germline V gene has CDR1 MGHDK and CDR2 SYGVNS. The CDR3 covers 13 residues. The CDR3 reads CASSESIGSPLHF.

The genes are TRBV12-3 or TRBV12-4 and TRBJ2-6; TCRdb proposes TRBD1, but this gene call is untestable without DNA. The CDR3 length is 19 residues. CDR3 protein: CASSFLLGQGNSGANVLTF.

The chain joins TRBV7-2 to TRBJ2-7; the TRBD1 assignment by TCRdb is unverifiable without DNA. Per germline, CDR1 SGHTA and CDR2 FQGNSA. The CDR3 has 14 amino acids. CDR3 protein: CASSPRAGLSEQYF.

CDR3 region: CASSSTGPGANVLTF. The V and J genes are TRBV5-7 and TRBJ2-6. TRBV5-7 belongs to the ORF category, with a function that is uncertain. The CDR3 has 15 residues.

Here the CDR3 reads CASSLEGTVQETQYF. The chain couples TRBV5-1 to TRBJ2-5; TCRdb designates TRBD1, a call that cannot be tested without DNA. The CDR3 length is 15 residues. Per the germline V gene, CDR1 is SGHRS and CDR2 is YFSETQ.

V gene TRBV7-7 combines with J gene TRBJ1-1; TCRdb's D gene call, TRBD1, goes unchecked for lack of DNA. Germline values: CDR1 SSHAT, CDR2 FNYEAQ (reference sequence). The CDR3 sequence is 13 residues long. CDR3 sequence reads: CASSLERGTEAFF.